This record looks at one TCR beta chain sequence and its context. The V gene's germline CDR1 is SGHAT and CDR2 FQNNGV. The CDR3 covers 15 residues. V lost 4 bases and J lost 5; bases outside the gene matches: 6. The protocol was immunoSEQ multiplex PCR, while the TCRdb copy is restricted to in-frame clones and leaves out a portion. The sample includes 450,000 to 500,000 clones, 80% to 90% of them seen just once. The source of the sample is a study of blood T cell repertoires in COVID-19. About the study: Sample material is recorded as cDNA or gDNA derived from T cells, B-cell-depleted T cells, or PBMCs.

Participant ages covered about 18 to 89 years across 24 US areas. This clonotype originated in a woman aged 60-70 years who had recovered from COVID-19. This chain links TRBV11-2 with TRBJ1-4; 8 bases are shared with TRBD1. Sequencing input: PBMCs or T cells enriched from blood (not recorded which). The CDR3 loop is CASSSLDRENEKLFF. In DNA, the CDR3 is TGTGCCAGCAGCTCTCTGGACAGGGAGAATGAAAAACTGTTTTTT.